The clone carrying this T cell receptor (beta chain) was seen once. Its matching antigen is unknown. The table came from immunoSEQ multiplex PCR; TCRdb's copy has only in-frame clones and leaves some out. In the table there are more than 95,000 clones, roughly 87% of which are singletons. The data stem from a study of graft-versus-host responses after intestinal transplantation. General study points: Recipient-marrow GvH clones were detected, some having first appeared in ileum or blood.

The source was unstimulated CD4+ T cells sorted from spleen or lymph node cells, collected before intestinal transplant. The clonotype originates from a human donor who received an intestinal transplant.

The CDR3 spells CATTRGIGGYTF. Written as DNA, the CDR3 is TGTGCCACCACCCGGGGAATTGGTGGCTACACCTTC. The V call is TRBV2, the J call TRBJ1-2; D not certain. From germline, CDR1 is SNHLY and CDR2 FYNNEI. The V end lost 10 bases, the J end lost 7 bases, and 16 bases lay between the germline ends. The CDR3 is made up of 12 amino acids.